A single sample gave rise to the 22 T cell receptor beta chains below, sequenced in a study of identifying expanded T cells in peripheral blood. Measured with immunoSEQ multiplex PCR; TCRdb has only the in-frame clones, and not every one. The data show under 70,000 clones, approximately 87% seen once. The material sequenced was blood. The receptor source for this set is a person aged 18-69 years in good health.

The chain joins TRBV4-1 to TRBJ2-3; 8 positions match TRBD2. The CDR3 sequence is 17 residues long. Trimming at V came to 6 bases and at J to 0 bases, leaving 11 bases not matched to a gene. Germline V lookup: CDR1 MGHRA, CDR2 YSYEKL. The CDR3 sequence: CASSQPTSGPSTDTQYF. In nucleotides, the CDR3 is TGCGCCAGCAGTCAACCTACTAGCGGACCTAGCACAGATACGCAGTATTTT.

This chain links TRBV10-3 with TRBJ1-1; TRBD1 might be the D (5 bases). Per the germline V gene, CDR1 is ENHRY and CDR2 is SYGVKD. CDR3 length: 12 residues. The V end lost 3 bases, the J end lost 7 bases, and 9 bases lay between the germline ends. CDR3 in amino acids: CAISDRANEAFF. In DNA, the CDR3 is TGTGCCATCAGTGACAGGGCCAATGAAGCTTTCTTT.

As for this clone: Other nucleotide sequences in the sample specify the same CDR3. The chain employs TRBV6-5 and TRBJ1-2, with 7 bases aligning to TRBD1. The CDR3 is 13 residues long. Germline lookup yields CDR1 MNHEY and CDR2 SVGAGI. V shed 5 bases and J 2 bases; nucleotides not matched to a gene: 2. CDR3 nucleotide sequence: TGTGCCAGCAGTAGGGACAGAAACTATGGCTACACCTTC. It specifies CASSRDRNYGYTF.

The chain employs TRBV5-6 and TRBJ1-1; D unresolved. The CDR3 sequence is 13 residues long. The V gene lost 0 bases and the J gene lost 5 bases, with 8 bases spanning the gap. The germline V gene encodes CDR1 SGHDT and CDR2 YYEEEE. The CDR3 bases are TGTGCCAGCAGCTTGGAGTTCTCTACTGAAGCTTTCTTT. Its translation is CASSLEFSTEAFF.

The rearrangement links TRBV5-1 to TRBJ1-5; TRBD1 matches 11 bases. CDR3 size: 17 residues. Trimming at V came to 3 bases and at J to 1 base, leaving 6 bases not matched to a gene. The germline V gene encodes CDR1 SGHRS and CDR2 YFSETQ. As DNA, the CDR3 is TGCGCCAGCAGCTCCCCGGGACAGGGGGGGAGCAATCAGCCCCAGCATTTT. It specifies CASSSPGQGGSNQPQHF.

V is TRBV19 and J is TRBJ1-1; 7 bases match TRBD1. The CDR3 runs to 14 residues. J lost 3 bases, V lost 6 bases, and 7 bases had no gene match. Germline V gene lookup returns CDR1 LNHDA and CDR2 SQIVND (reference sequence). CDR3 sequence reads: CASRVRGRDTEAFF. CDR3 DNA: TGTGCCAGTAGAGTGAGGGGGCGGGACACTGAAGCTTTCTTT.

The sample holds one count of this clone. The V gene is TRBV13, the J gene TRBJ2-1; TRBD2 aligns across 7 bases. V lost 3 bases, J lost 0 bases, and 5 bases stayed unmatched. The length of the CDR3 is 16 residues. Germline CDR1 is PRHDT and CDR2 is FYEKMQ (reference sequence). CDR3 DNA: TGTGCCAGCAGCTTTTCGGGGGGACTCTCCTACAATGAGCAGTTCTTC. Its protein is CASSFSGGLSYNEQFF.

This rearrangement joins TRBV27 to TRBJ2-4, with no clear D. Germline values: CDR1 MNHEY, CDR2 SMNVEV (reference sequence). The CDR3 sequence is 13 residues long. Trimming pared 9 bases from V and 5 bases from J, leaving 14 bases between. CDR3 bases: TGTGCCAGTGGTGGGGTGAGCCAAAACATTCAGTACTTC. Its protein is CASGGVSQNIQYF.

V usage is TRBV5-4 and J usage is TRBJ1-2; D is unclear. The germline CDR1 and CDR2 sequences are SGHNT and YYREEE (reference sequence). Trimming removed 3 bases at V and 8 bases at J, with 14 bases between. CDR3 length equals 13 residues. The CDR3 is CASSSSSTGGYTF. DNA for the CDR3: TGTGCCAGCAGCTCGAGTTCGACGGGGGGCTACACCTTC.

The sample holds one count of this clone. CDR3 residues: CASSLSGTNYGYTF. CDR3 sequence (DNA): TGTGCCAGCAGCTTATCAGGGACTAACTATGGCTACACCTTC. The V and J genes are TRBV7-2 and TRBJ1-2, with D perhaps matching TRBD1 (5 bases). The CDR3 has 14 amino acids. The V end lost 2 bases, the J end lost 0 bases, and 7 bases lay between the germline ends. Per the germline V gene, CDR1 is SGHTA and CDR2 is FQGNSA.

The chain couples TRBV7-2 to TRBJ1-2, with TRBD1 as a possible D gene (5 bases). The V and J ends lost 1 base and 7 bases respectively, with 16 bases between them. In germline, CDR1 is SGHTA, CDR2 FQGNSA. The length of the CDR3 is 15 residues. The CDR3 loop reads CASSLDPRQGVGYTF. The DNA for the CDR3 is TGTGCCAGCAGCTTAGATCCTAGGCAGGGTGTTGGCTACACCTTC.

The V call is TRBV30, the J call TRBJ2-7; D remains ambiguous. V was clipped by 7 bases and J by 2 bases, with 9 bases between them. The germline V gene has CDR1 GTSNPN and CDR2 SVGIG (reference sequence). This CDR3 spans 11 amino acids. The CDR3 sequence is CASDSAYEQYF. The DNA of the CDR3 is TGTGCCTCCGACTCGGCCTACGAGCAGTACTTC.

This sequence joins TRBV6-5 and TRBJ2-5, with D hard to call. The CDR3 length is 11 residues. The germline gives CDR1 MNHEY, CDR2 SVGAGI. The V gene lost 2 bases and the J gene lost 5 bases, with 3 bases spanning the gap. The DNA for the CDR3 is TGTGCCAGCAGTTACATGGAGACCCAGTACTTC. Protein product: CASSYMETQYF.

The chain recombines TRBV29-1 with TRBJ2-7, with 10 bases aligning to TRBD1. The CDR3 has 16 amino acids. Germline lookup yields CDR1 SQVTM and CDR2 ANQGSEA. The J segment lost 4 bases and the V segment lost 7 bases, leaving 16 bases of the junction unmatched. CDR3 bases: TGCAGCGCCCGTCATTCCGGGACAGGGGCACTTTACGAGCAGTACTTC. It translates to CSARHSGTGALYEQYF.

The chain has TRBV9 and TRBJ2-7; 7 nucleotides align to TRBD2. J gave up 3 bases and V 3 bases, and 9 bases lay outside the gene matches. CDR1 is SGDLS, CDR2 YYNGEE, per germline. The CDR3 spans 15 residues. The CDR3: CASSAYSGPVYEQYF. The CDR3, as DNA: TGTGCCAGCAGCGCATATAGCGGGCCCGTCTACGAGCAGTACTTC.

The genes are TRBV10-3 and TRBJ2-7; TRBD2 aligns across 11 bases. The germline V gene encodes CDR1 ENHRY and CDR2 SYGVKD. The V and J ends lost 6 bases and 4 bases, in that order; junction bases with no gene match: 2. The CDR3 is 13 amino acids. CDR3 residues: CAIRGTSGYEQYF. The DNA for the CDR3 is TGTGCCATCAGGGGGACTAGCGGATACGAGCAGTACTTC.

V usage is TRBV5-1 and J usage is TRBJ1-1, with a weak D call TRBD1 (6 bases). Trimming took off 3 bases at V and 1 base at J, with 10 bases between the two ends. The CDR3 has 14 residues. The germline V gene has CDR1 SGHRS and CDR2 YFSETQ. The CDR3 spells CASSSDRRNTEAFF. CDR3 sequence (DNA): TGCGCCAGCAGCTCAGACAGGAGGAACACTGAAGCTTTCTTT.

The V and J genes are TRBV7-2 and TRBJ2-7, with TRBD1 identical over 10 bases. This CDR3 is 18 amino acids long. The ends lost 5 bases at V and 1 base at J; junction bases unmatched: 14. Germline loops: CDR1 SGHTA, CDR2 FQGNSA. In DNA, the CDR3 is TGTGCCAGCAGCCCCAAGACAGGGGGCATCTTTGTATCCTACGAGCAGTACTTC. Residues: CASSPKTGGIFVSYEQYF.

This clone is a singleton in its sample. The chain has TRBV6-5 and TRBJ1-1, with D possibly TRBD1 on 5 matching bases. V lost 2 bases to trimming and J lost 3 bases, with 10 bases between them. CDR1 and CDR2 from the germline V gene are MNHEY and SVGAGI. This CDR3 comprises 14 residues. The CDR3: CASSYEGPDTEAFF. DNA for the CDR3: TGTGCCAGCAGTTACGAGGGACCGGACACTGAAGCTTTCTTT.

The chain has TRBV7-8 and TRBJ1-3; D is unresolved. V shed 1 base and J shed 2 bases, with 15 bases lying between them. CDR3 length equals 17 residues. CDR1 is SGHVS and CDR2 is FQNEAQ in the germline V gene. The CDR3 is CASSLDIGSMTGNTIYF. CDR3 sequence (DNA): TGTGCCAGCAGCTTAGATATTGGCAGTATGACTGGAAACACCATATATTTT.

The chain carries TRBV7-2 and TRBJ1-1; possibly TRBD1 for D (5 bases). The CDR3 is 15 amino acids. Germline CDR1 SGHTA, CDR2 FQGNSA. V dropped 4 bases and J dropped 5 bases, with 17 bases sitting between them. The CDR3 sequence: CASSSGTARGTEAFF. The CDR3 DNA follows: TGTGCCAGCAGCTCAGGGACGGCCCGAGGTACTGAAGCTTTCTTT.

The chain employs TRBV30 and TRBJ1-1; D is perhaps TRBD1 (5 bases). Trimming cost V 5 bases and J 0 bases, with 10 bases left between them. Germline V CDR1 and CDR2: GTSNPN, SVGIG (reference sequence). CDR3 length: 13 residues. CDR3 protein: CAWGRQMNTEAFF. The DNA of the CDR3 is TGTGCCTGGGGGCGACAGATGAACACTGAAGCTTTCTTT.